The present TCR beta chain was sequenced within a study of technical replicates of blood from several donors. Sequencing used immunoSEQ multiplex PCR; TCRdb keeps in-frame clones, though not all of them. The table shows roughly 71,000 clones, with about 94% occurring only once. Judged by abundance, this clone is medium-sized. Germline CDR1 MRHNA, CDR2 SNTAGT. The CDR3 spans 13 residues. J lost 5 bases, V lost 3 bases, and 0 bases had no gene match. The V and J genes are TRBV6-4 and TRBJ2-2; 7 bases fit TRBD2. Sequences were obtained from T cells isolated from PBMCs. The clonotype comes from a human donor in good health. As DNA, the CDR3 is TGTGCCAGCAGTGAGCGGGAGACCGGGGAGCTGTTTTTT. Amino acids: CASSERETGELFF.